Presented here are 25 T cell receptor beta chains from one specimen sequenced in a study of blood T cell repertoires in COVID-19. The method was immunoSEQ multiplex PCR; TCRdb's version includes in-frame clones alone and lacks a portion of them. The sample lists approximately 68,000 clones, approximately 80% occurring once. Sequencing input: peripheral blood. All receptors come from a woman aged 60 to 75 with acute or convalescent COVID-19.

This chain uses TRBV4-1 with TRBJ2-1; D gene unclear. Deletions cut 3 bases from V and 9 bases from J, with 6 bases between. The CDR3 length is 11 residues. Germline V gene lookup returns CDR1 MGHRA and CDR2 YSYEKL. The CDR3 DNA follows: TGCGCCAGCAGCCACGAACTTGAGCAGTTCTTC. This codes for CASSHELEQFF.

The chain links TRBV12-5 to TRBJ2-7; no clear D. Germline V gene sequence: CDR1 LGHNT, CDR2 FRNRAP. With 2 bases removed from V and 6 bases from J, the gap between germline ends came to 8 bases. The length of the CDR3 is 12 residues. For the CDR3, the DNA is TGTGCTAGTGGTTTGCCACAGTTCGAGCAGTACTTC. Translating gives CASGLPQFEQYF.

The gene calls are TRBV6-5 and TRBJ2-7; 8 bases match TRBD2. The germline V gene has CDR1 MNHEY and CDR2 SVGAGI. V gave up 11 bases and J gave up 3 bases; unmatched junction bases: 12. CDR3 length: 14 residues. The CDR3: CAGSRGGRSYEQYF. CDR3 in DNA: TGTGCCGGTTCCCGGGGGGGAAGAAGCTACGAGCAGTACTTC.

This chain links TRBV7-9 with TRBJ2-2; TRBD2 agrees at 8 bases. CDR1 is SEHNR, CDR2 FQNEAQ, per germline (reference sequence). CDR3 length equals 15 residues. V gave up 5 bases and J gave up 1 base; unmatched junction bases: 3. The CDR3 nucleotides are TGTGCCAGCAGCCCCAGCGGGGGGAACACCGGGGAGCTGTTTTTT. Protein product: CASSPSGGNTGELFF.

The chain has TRBV6-5 and TRBJ1-2; D ambiguous. CDR1 and CDR2 from the germline V gene are MNHEY and SVGAGI. V lost 7 bases and J 5 bases, leaving 14 bases between the germline ends. The CDR3 is 13 amino acids. CDR3 sequence: CASTYGVSYGYTF. CDR3 sequence (DNA): TGTGCCAGCACCTACGGGGTGTCATATGGCTACACCTTC.

This chain connects TRBV18 to TRBJ2-1; 7 bases align to TRBD1. The J segment lost 0 bases and the V segment lost 3 bases, leaving 5 bases of the junction unmatched. CDR3 length: 16 amino acids. CDR1 is KGHSH and CDR2 is LQKENI in the germline V gene. The CDR3 loop is CASSPPTGSSYNEQFF. CDR3 nucleotides: TGTGCCAGCTCACCGCCGACAGGGAGCTCCTACAATGAGCAGTTCTTC.

The genes are TRBV4-1 and TRBJ1-1, with D possibly being TRBD1 (6 bases). The ends were cut back, 4 bases at V and 3 bases at J, with 15 bases in the middle. Looked up from germline, CDR1 is MGHRA and CDR2 is YSYEKL. This CDR3 is 15 amino acids long. CDR3 sequence reads: CASSRKSTGYTEAFF. Here the CDR3 DNA reads TGCGCCAGCAGCCGCAAATCGACAGGCTACACTGAAGCTTTCTTT.

This clone was seen only once. The chain employs TRBV5-1 and TRBJ1-5; D is unclear. Per germline, CDR1 SGHRS and CDR2 YFSETQ. This CDR3 is built from 13 residues. The V gene lost 0 bases and the J gene lost 7 bases, with 8 bases spanning the gap. CDR3 amino acids: CASSLESGQPQHF. DNA of the CDR3: TGCGCCAGCAGCTTGGAGAGCGGACAGCCCCAGCATTTT.

A note on this clone: A read error may produce the germline difference seen at one junction end. DNA of the CDR3: TGTGCCAGCAGTGAAGGAGGGCGGGCAGAGCGCTTT. Protein product: CASSEGGRAERF. The chain is built from TRBV6-1 and TRBJ1-4; D not resolved. CDR1 is MNHNS and CDR2 is SASEGT in the germline V gene. The CDR3 totals 12 residues.

The chain couples TRBV6-5 to TRBJ2-1; TRBD1 is a possible D gene (5 bases). The CDR3 runs to 12 residues. Trimming stripped 8 bases from V and 9 bases from J, with 14 bases between. Germline values: CDR1 MNHEY, CDR2 SVGAGI. In DNA, the CDR3 is TGTGCCAGCCGACGGACAACTGGTGAGCAGTTCTTC. This gives the protein CASRRTTGEQFF.

The J gene is TRBJ1-1, the V gene TRBV18, with a possible D match to TRBD1 (6 bases). V lost 3 bases to trimming and J lost 0 bases, with 11 bases between them. Germline CDR1 and CDR2: KGHSH and LQKENI. The CDR3 extends over 15 amino acids. The DNA of the CDR3 is TGTGCCAGCTCACCGTCCCGGGACATGAACACTGAAGCTTTCTTT. It codes for CASSPSRDMNTEAFF.

This clone was observed a few times. This chain connects TRBV7-9 to TRBJ1-5; 8 bases align to TRBD1. Germline V gene lookup returns CDR1 SEHNR and CDR2 FQNEAQ (reference sequence). Trimming took 5 bases from V and 4 from J; bases not matched to a gene: 13. The CDR3 loop spans 17 amino acids. The DNA of the CDR3 is TGTGCCAGCAGCCACGGGACAGGAGAAGGCCGAAATCAGCCCCAGCATTTT. Translating gives CASSHGTGEGRNQPQHF.

The chain combines TRBV6-6 with TRBJ1-2; 7 bases are a match to TRBD1. The CDR3 is made up of 14 amino acids. V was pared by 4 bases and J by 6 bases, with 8 bases of the junction left unmatched. CDR1 MNHNY and CDR2 SVGAGI come from the germline V gene (reference sequence). CDR3 protein: CASSSTGAWDGYTF. CDR3 sequence (DNA): TGTGCCAGCAGTTCCACAGGGGCATGGGATGGCTACACCTTC.

The rearrangement links TRBV3-1 (or the pseudogene TRBV3-2) to TRBJ2-7, with D unresolved. Germline CDR1 reads LGHDT; CDR2 reads YNNKEL (reference sequence). The CDR3 consists of 14 residues. V lost 5 bases and J lost 6, with 17 bases in between. CDR3 protein: CASSSTVLSLEQYF. In DNA, the CDR3 is TGTGCCAGCAGCTCCACCGTACTCTCTCTCGAGCAGTACTTC.

J is TRBJ2-7 and V is TRBV6-5, with TRBD2 matching over 8 bases. V gave up 3 bases and J gave up 2 bases; unmatched junction bases: 6. Germline V gene sequence: CDR1 MNHEY, CDR2 SVGAGI. CDR3 length: 15 residues. Here the CDR3 reads CASSYHRGGPYEQYF. As DNA, the CDR3 is TGTGCCAGCAGTTATCACCGGGGGGGTCCCTACGAGCAGTACTTC.

The chain employs TRBV2 and TRBJ1-2; D is unclear. Germline CDR1 SNHLY, CDR2 FYNNEI. V gave up 2 bases and J gave up 5 bases, with 9 bases separating them. The CDR3 has 13 residues. The CDR3 bases are TGTGCCAGCAGTGAATCGCTAGGATATGGCTACACCTTC. This translates into CASSESLGYGYTF.

This chain links TRBV5-4 with TRBJ2-7; 12 bases match TRBD1. This CDR3 has 17 residues. V dropped 4 bases and J dropped 6; count of bases not matched to a gene: 14. Germline V gene data show CDR1 as SGHNT and CDR2 as YYREEE (reference sequence). The CDR3 DNA sequence: TGTGCCAGCAGCGCGGGGACCTCCGGGACAGGGGGCCGCGAGCAGTACTTC. Encoded protein: CASSAGTSGTGGREQYF.

V usage is TRBV5-1 and J usage is TRBJ1-4; 9 bases are shared with TRBD1. The CDR3 totals 16 residues. Germline V CDR1 and CDR2: SGHRS, YFSETQ. J lost 7 bases, V lost 4 bases, and 11 bases had no gene match. CDR3 sequence: CASSSDGTGRGEKLFF. The CDR3 region has the DNA TGCGCCAGCAGCAGTGACGGGACAGGGCGGGGTGAAAAACTGTTTTTT.

This chain connects TRBV6-5 to TRBJ1-2; 10 bases line up with TRBD1. This CDR3 has 15 amino acids. V was pared by 6 bases and J by 6 bases, with 10 bases of the junction left unmatched. Looked up from germline, CDR1 is MNHEY and CDR2 is SVGAGI. CDR3 amino acids: CASRRPDRGLNGYTF. The CDR3 bases are TGTGCCAGCAGGAGACCTGACAGGGGGCTAAATGGCTACACCTTC.

V and J are TRBV24-1 and TRBJ2-3, with D maybe TRBD1 (6 bases). Germline V lookup: CDR1 KGHDR, CDR2 SFDVKD. This CDR3 has 15 amino acids. The germline V and J ends were trimmed by 4 bases and 0 bases, with 10 bases remaining between them. The DNA for the CDR3 is TGTGCCACCAGTGAAAGGACAGAAAGCACAGATACGCAGTATTTT. It is translated as CATSERTESTDTQYF.

The gene calls are TRBV5-1 and TRBJ1-2; 7 nucleotides align to TRBD1. Germline V CDR1 and CDR2: SGHRS, YFSETQ. CDR3 length: 17 amino acids. The ends lost 4 bases at V and 1 base at J; junction bases unmatched: 13. CDR3 sequence reads: CASSPGTALLFNYGYTF. DNA for the CDR3: TGCGCCAGCAGCCCCGGGACAGCTCTCCTCTTTAACTATGGCTACACCTTC. Looking up the rest from reference TRBV5-1 and TRBJ1-2 gives the full variable domain: KAGVTQTPRYLIKTRGQQVTLSCSPISGHRSVSWYQQTPGQGLQFLFEYFSETQRNKGNFPGRFSGRQFSNSRSEMNVSTLELGDSALYLCASSPGTALLFNYGYTFGSGTRLTVV.

The chain carries TRBV7-9 and TRBJ2-3; D may be TRBD1 (6 bases). Germline V lookup: CDR1 SEHNR, CDR2 FQNEAQ (reference sequence). The CDR3 is 16 amino acids. V was trimmed by 3 bases and J by 2 bases, leaving 15 bases between them. This chain's CDR3 is CASSLARTAFTDTQYF. The CDR3 coding sequence is TGTGCCAGCAGCTTGGCCCGGACAGCTTTCACAGATACGCAGTATTTT.

This chain uses TRBV7-4 with TRBJ1-3; no reliable D call. Germline V CDR1 and CDR2: SGHVT, SQSDAQ. V was cut by 8 bases and J by 2 bases, with 4 bases left in between. CDR3 length: 11 amino acids. The CDR3 loop is CASRAGNTIYF. In nucleotides, the CDR3 is TGTGCCAGCCGAGCTGGAAACACCATATATTTT. Full variable domain (rest looked up from reference TRBV7-4 and TRBJ1-3): GAGVSQSPRYKVAKRGRDVALRCDSISGHVTLYWYRQTLGQGSEVLTYSQSDAQRDKSGRPSGRFSAERPERSVSTLKIQRTEQGDSAVYLCASRAGNTIYFGEGSWLTVV.

The chain uses TRBV30 and TRBJ1-6; 9 bases agree with TRBD1. Trimming removed 5 bases from V and 5 bases from J; junction bases left unmatched: 10. The V gene's germline CDR1 is GTSNPN and CDR2 SVGIG (reference sequence). The CDR3 sequence is 16 residues long. The CDR3 nucleotides read TGTGCCTGGGACAGGGGGGTCCAGCGTGATAATTCACCCCTCCACTTT. Its protein product is CAWDRGVQRDNSPLHF. The whole variable domain, filled in from reference TRBV30 and TRBJ1-6, reads SQTIHQWPATLVQPVGSPLSLECTVEGTSNPNLYWYRQAAGRGLQLLFYSVGIGQISSEVPQNLSASRPQDRQFILSSKKLLLSDSGFYLCAWDRGVQRDNSPLHFGNGTRLTVT.

V and J are TRBV6-6 and TRBJ1-3, with D tentatively TRBD1 (5 bases). The germline V gene has CDR1 MNHNY and CDR2 SVGAGI (reference sequence). V lost 2 bases, J lost 2 bases, and 10 bases lay in between. This CDR3 region has 15 residues. The CDR3 DNA reads as TGTGCCAGCAGTTACATCTCAGGGACTGGAAACACCATATATTTT. This translates into CASSYISGTGNTIYF.